This T cell receptor beta chain was found in a study of identical twins. Broader study findings: Compared with models, monozygotic twins showed more out-of-frame TCR alpha sharing. Twins shared beta out-of-frame sequences in excess, but this excess was weaker.

CDR3 length: 15 residues. Germline V gives CDR1 SGHRS, CDR2 YFSETQ. The V and J ends lost 1 base and 0 bases respectively, with 8 bases between them. Through template switching, a universal primer site was introduced, and the cDNA contained unique molecular identifiers. Using its own MiXCR run on the 5' RACE reads, TCRdb lists one record per CDR3 protein. This sample has 400,000 to 500,000 distinct CDR3 sequences, with 15% to 20% found just once. This clonotype was recorded many times. Its antigen is unidentified. This sequence was found in a man aged 45-65 years in good health. J is TRBJ2-1 and V is TRBV5-1; D not resolved. The sequencing sample was made of naive T cells sorted from blood. Here the CDR3 DNA reads TGCGCCAGCAGCTTGCGGGTAAGCTCCTACAATGAGCAGTTCTTC. This codes for CASSLRVSSYNEQFF.